This T cell receptor beta chain originates from a study of blood T cell repertoires in COVID-19. Study-level background: COVID-19 samples from acute and convalescent phases originated in the United States, Italy and Spain.

Across about two dozen US areas, participants ranged in age from roughly 18 to 89 years. Assignments of participants to cohorts depended upon their own reported clinical history. Germline CDR1 and CDR2: LGHDT and YNNKEL (reference sequence). Trimming took 0 bases from V and 1 from J; bases not matched to a gene: 14. CDR3 size: 20 residues. Original processing methods: Quantification of nucleated cells was approximated via reference gene primer amplification. Only in-frame clones appear in the TCRdb table, and some are missing; sequencing was by immunoSEQ multiplex PCR. That table furnishes V, J and clone size, whereas the DNA furnished D and trimming. The sample comprises about 480,000 clones, 87% of which are singletons, and approximately 2% rests with the top ten.

V usage is TRBV3-1 (or the pseudogene TRBV3-2) and J usage is TRBJ2-5, with TRBD2 matching over 10 bases. The sample consisted of PBMCs or T cells enriched from blood (not recorded which). The receptor's source is a woman aged 18-35 years with acute COVID-19. CDR3 bases: TGTGCCAGCAGCCAAGAGGTTGTGACTAGCGGGCTGGGGGGCCAAGAGACCCAGTACTTC. Protein: CASSQEVVTSGLGGQETQYF.